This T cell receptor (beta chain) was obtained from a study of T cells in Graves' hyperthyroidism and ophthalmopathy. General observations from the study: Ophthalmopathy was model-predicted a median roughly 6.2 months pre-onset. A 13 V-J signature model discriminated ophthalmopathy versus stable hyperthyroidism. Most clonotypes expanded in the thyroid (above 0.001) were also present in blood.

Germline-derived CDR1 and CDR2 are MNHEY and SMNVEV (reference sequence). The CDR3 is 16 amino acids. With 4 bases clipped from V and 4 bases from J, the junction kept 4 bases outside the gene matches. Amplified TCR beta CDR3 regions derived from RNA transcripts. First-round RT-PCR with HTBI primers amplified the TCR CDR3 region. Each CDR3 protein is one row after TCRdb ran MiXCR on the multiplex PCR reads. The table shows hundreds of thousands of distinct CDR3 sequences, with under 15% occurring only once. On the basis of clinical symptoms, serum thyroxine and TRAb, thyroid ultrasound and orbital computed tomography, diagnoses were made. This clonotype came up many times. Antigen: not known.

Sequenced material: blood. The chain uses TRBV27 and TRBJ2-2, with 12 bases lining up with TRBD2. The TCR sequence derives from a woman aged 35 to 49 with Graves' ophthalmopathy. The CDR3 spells CASSSSGRAFTGELFF. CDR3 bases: TGTGCCAGCAGTTCTAGCGGGAGGGCCTTCACCGGGGAGCTGTTTTTT.